This TCR beta chain was obtained from a study of CD8+ T cells in alopecia areata. Broader study findings: Scalp specimens additionally yield sequences from normal skin's resident alphabeta T cells. Against the mouse data, patients shared TCRs less clearly, possibly for HLA reasons.

The CDR3 is 10 amino acids. Germline-derived CDR1 and CDR2 are DFQATT and SNEGSKA (reference sequence). V was trimmed by 3 bases and J by 3 bases, leaving 1 base between them. cDNA reverse transcribed from extracted RNA served as the sequencing template. The assay was immunoSEQ multiplex PCR, and TCRdb's table has in-frame clones only and misses some. The repertoire holds some 160,000 clones, with approximately 65% as singletons. To note about this clone: Its target is not known.

The authors sorted CD4+ and CD8+ T cells from PBMCs. The chain has TRBV20-1 and TRBJ2-3; the D is unclear. The sequence derives from a human donor in good health. The source material was CD8+ T cells sorted from blood. CDR3 nucleotide sequence: TGCAGTGCTAGTACAGATACGCAGTATTTT. This codes for CSASTDTQYF.